This T cell receptor beta chain appears in the sequencing data of a study of blood T cell repertoires in COVID-19. With 5 bases clipped from V and 2 bases from J, the junction kept 4 bases outside the gene matches. Germline CDR1 KGHSH, CDR2 LQKENI. The CDR3 runs 15 residues. The data were produced by immunoSEQ multiplex PCR, yet TCRdb's version contains in-frame clones alone and is incomplete. The data contain approximately 430,000 clones, 86% of them singletons. The rearrangement uses TRBV18 and TRBJ2-2; 8 nucleotides line up with TRBD1. Sequenced sample: peripheral blood. The TCR originated in a woman in her 30s with active or convalescent COVID-19. CDR3 sequence (DNA): TGTGCCAGCTCAAATGGACAGGGTAACACCGGGGAGCTGTTTTTT. Translated: CASSNGQGNTGELFF.